Each of the 28 T cell receptor beta chains below was sequenced from the same sample in a study of technical replicates of blood from several donors. Repertoires were generated with immunoSEQ multiplex PCR, while TCRdb's copy carries only in-frame clones and drops some. The table includes more than 80,000 clones, about 97% detected once. The specimen was T cells isolated from PBMCs. The receptors stem from a human donor in good health.

CDR3 sequence: CASSFRGRYNEQFF. For the CDR3, the DNA is TGTGCCAGCAGCTTCCGCGGGAGATACAATGAGCAGTTCTTC. This chain uses TRBV11-3 with TRBJ2-1; the match to TRBD2 covers 7 bases. V gave up 3 bases and J gave up 4 bases; unmatched junction bases: 3. Germline-derived CDR1 and CDR2 are SGHNT and YENEEA. There are 14 residues in the CDR3.

This sequence joins TRBV5-4 and TRBJ2-7; no reliable D call. Deletions cut 4 bases from V and 6 bases from J, with 14 bases between. Germline V gives CDR1 SGHNT, CDR2 YYREEE (reference sequence). This CDR3 is 13 amino acids long. The CDR3 coding sequence is TGTGCCAGCAGCCCCTGGAGAGGAACCGAGCAGTACTTC. As protein: CASSPWRGTEQYF.

The chain uses TRBV29-1 and TRBJ2-2; TRBD2 matches at 7 bases. V shed 4 bases and J 5 bases; nucleotides not matched to a gene: 4. Germline V gene data show CDR1 as SQVTM and CDR2 as ANQGSEA. This CDR3 has 13 amino acids. CDR3: CSVGGSGTGELFF. The DNA of the CDR3 is TGCAGCGTTGGCGGGAGCGGGACCGGGGAGCTGTTTTTT.

The chain carries TRBV5-1 and TRBJ2-1; 11 bases agree with TRBD2. CDR1 and CDR2 from the germline V gene are SGHRS and YFSETQ. The CDR3 has 15 residues. The V gene end was trimmed by 0 bases and the J gene end by 7 bases; junction bases not matched to a gene: 3. This CDR3 reads CASSLAGLADNEQFF. The CDR3 DNA reads as TGCGCCAGCAGCTTGGCGGGACTAGCGGATAATGAGCAGTTCTTC.

A single count supports this clone. This chain joins TRBV19 and TRBJ2-7, with D tentatively TRBD2 (6 bases). The CDR3 length is 15 residues. Germline CDR1 and CDR2: LNHDA and SQIVND (reference sequence). V was shortened by 1 base and J by 4 bases, with 14 bases between the two germline ends. CDR3 sequence reads: CASSIGLGMTYEQYF. The CDR3, as DNA: TGTGCCAGTAGTATAGGACTAGGCATGACGTACGAGCAGTACTTC.

This clone was seen just once. The chain employs TRBV28 and TRBJ1-5, with D uncertain. The germline V gene encodes CDR1 MDHEN and CDR2 SYDVKM. The CDR3 contains 14 residues. V shed 5 bases and J shed 11 bases, with 19 bases lying between them. The CDR3 DNA follows: TGTGCCAGCAGTGGCCGCGCCGCCCTCCAGGCCCAGCATTTT. Residues: CASSGRAALQAQHF.

This clone was seen just once. V is TRBV5-1 and J is TRBJ2-2; D not certain. The CDR3 contains 11 residues. Per germline, CDR1 SGHRS and CDR2 YFSETQ. Trimming took 2 bases from V and 9 from J, leaving 5 bases between them. DNA of the CDR3: TGCGCCAGCAGCTTAGCACGGGAGCTGTTTTTT. It encodes CASSLARELFF.

This chain's CDR3 is CASSLARGSNQPQHF. The CDR3 DNA reads TGTGCCAGCAGCTTAGCGCGGGGGAGCAATCAGCCCCAGCATTTT. This chain links TRBV7-2 with TRBJ1-5; the D gene is possibly TRBD1 (5 bases). Germline CDR1 and CDR2: SGHTA and FQGNSA. With 0 bases removed from V and 1 base from J, the gap between germline ends came to 7 bases. There are 15 residues in the CDR3.

V usage is TRBV5-1 and J usage is TRBJ2-3, with 11 bases fitting TRBD2. V dropped 2 bases and J dropped 3; count of bases not matched to a gene: 8. Germline-derived CDR1 and CDR2 are SGHRS and YFSETQ. The CDR3 extends over 17 amino acids. DNA of the CDR3: TGCGCCAGCAGCTTAAGTAGCGGGAGGGAGATAACAGATACGCAGTATTTT. It codes for CASSLSSGREITDTQYF.

This clone was recorded only once. The rearrangement joins TRBV5-1 to TRBJ1-1; D call uncertain. Germline CDR1 reads SGHRS; CDR2 reads YFSETQ. With 4 bases removed from V and 7 bases from J, the gap between germline ends came to 8 bases. The CDR3 runs 11 residues. CDR3 nucleotides: TGCGCCAGCAGCATTGGAGTTGAAGCTTTCTTT. It yields the protein CASSIGVEAFF.

This sequence joins TRBV9 and TRBJ2-7, with TRBD2 matching over 8 bases. J lost 5 bases, V lost 3 bases, and 10 bases had no gene match. CDR1 SGDLS and CDR2 YYNGEE come from the germline V gene. The CDR3 spans 15 residues. In nucleotides, the CDR3 is TGTGCCAGCAGCGCAGCCGGGAGGGCCTTCGACGAGCAGTACTTC. This gives the protein CASSAAGRAFDEQYF.

The chain employs TRBV11-2 and TRBJ2-3; maybe TRBD2 (6 bases). The germline V gene encodes CDR1 SGHAT and CDR2 FQNNGV. The CDR3 consists of 13 residues. Trimming cost V 1 base and J 8 bases, with 10 bases left between them. The CDR3 DNA reads TGTGCCAGCAGCTTAGTGGCGGGAAGTACGCAGTATTTT. Protein product: CASSLVAGSTQYF.

J is TRBJ2-1 and V is TRBV9; the match to TRBD1 covers 10 bases. The CDR3 has 14 amino acids. Germline loops: CDR1 SGDLS, CDR2 YYNGEE. After removal of 2 bases from V and 9 bases from J, the junction contained 5 bases not matched to a gene. As DNA, the CDR3 is TGTGCCAGCAGCGTTGAGACAGGGGGCAGTGAGCAGTTCTTC. Its translation is CASSVETGGSEQFF.

The chain uses TRBV19 and TRBJ1-2; the match to TRBD1 covers 7 bases. This CDR3 spans 12 amino acids. J was trimmed by 6 bases and V by 6 bases; bases with no gene match: 4. The V gene's germline CDR1 is LNHDA and CDR2 SQIVND (reference sequence). The CDR3 coding sequence is TGTGCCAGTAGCTTCCAGGGGGATGGCTACACCTTC. This sequence encodes CASSFQGDGYTF. The complete variable domain, with remaining parts taken from reference TRBV19 and TRBJ1-2, reads DGGITQSPKYLFRKEGQNVTLSCEQNLNHDAMYWYRQDPGQGLRLIYYSQIVNDFQKGDIAEGYSVSREKKESFPLTVTSAQKNPTAFYLCASSFQGDGYTFGSGTRLTVV.

V gene TRBV7-9 combines with J gene TRBJ1-2; D remains ambiguous. The CDR3 contains 12 residues. Germline V gene sequence: CDR1 SEHNR, CDR2 FQNEAQ (reference sequence). The V and J ends lost 1 base and 7 bases respectively, with 7 bases between them. CDR3: CASSLGGVGYTF. As DNA, the CDR3 is TGTGCCAGCAGCTTAGGCGGGGTTGGCTACACCTTC.

This chain links TRBV30 with TRBJ1-1; tentative D call: TRBD1 (5 bases). Germline CDR1 reads GTSNPN; CDR2 reads SVGIG (reference sequence). Trimming took off 0 bases at V and 4 bases at J, with 12 bases between the two ends. The CDR3 length is 14 residues. In nucleotides, the CDR3 is TGTGCCTGGAGTGTAAGTACAGGCGGCACTGAAGCTTTCTTT. This codes for CAWSVSTGGTEAFF.

The chain joins TRBV28 to TRBJ2-2, with TRBD1 matching 12 bases. V was pared by 3 bases and J by 6 bases, with 8 bases of the junction left unmatched. The CDR3 spans 17 residues. Germline CDR1 reads MDHEN; CDR2 reads SYDVKM. CDR3 loop: CASSFLGTGGSAGELFF. CDR3 nucleotides: TGTGCCAGCAGTTTTCTCGGGACAGGGGGCAGCGCCGGGGAGCTGTTTTTT.

The chain combines TRBV4-3 with TRBJ1-3; no reliable D call. With 1 base removed from V and 0 bases from J, the gap between germline ends came to 7 bases. The CDR3 spans 15 residues. CDR1 LGHNA and CDR2 YSLEER come from the germline V gene. CDR3 sequence (DNA): TGCGCCAGCAGCCAAGGGACTAACTCTGGAAACACCATATATTTT. It encodes CASSQGTNSGNTIYF.

V usage is TRBV6-5 and J usage is TRBJ1-2; no reliable D call. Trimming stripped 10 bases from V and 3 bases from J, with 21 bases between. In germline, CDR1 is MNHEY, CDR2 SVGAGI. This CDR3 contains 15 residues. CDR3 coding DNA: TGTGCCACCCTCCTCAGCTCACGGGAAGACTATGGCTACACCTTC. Its protein product is CATLLSSREDYGYTF.

The rearrangement joins TRBV11-2 to TRBJ2-7; D unclear. The CDR3 length is 15 residues. The V and J ends lost 5 bases and 3 bases respectively, with 17 bases between them. Germline CDR1 and CDR2: SGHAT and FQNNGV. The chain's CDR3 is CASSLRTPLIYEQYF. For the CDR3, the DNA is TGTGCCAGCAGCCTACGAACTCCACTGATCTACGAGCAGTACTTC. Combining the CDR3 with reference TRBV11-2 and TRBJ2-7 gives the whole variable domain EAGVAQSPRYKIIEKRQSVAFWCNPISGHATLYWYQQILGQGPKLLIQFQNNGVVDDSQLPKDRFSAERLKGVDSTLKIQPAKLEDSAVYLCASSLRTPLIYEQYFGPGTRLTVT.

The rearrangement links TRBV4-2 to TRBJ2-3; no firm D call. The V end was cut by 0 bases, the J end by 0 bases, with 13 bases between. Germline lookup yields CDR1 LGHNA and CDR2 YNFKEQ. The CDR3 covers 17 residues. This chain's CDR3 is CASSQDPRSWSTDTQYF. In nucleotides, the CDR3 is TGTGCCAGCAGCCAAGATCCTCGGTCCTGGAGCACAGATACGCAGTATTTT.

The chain combines TRBV11-3 with TRBJ2-5, with 14 bases fitting TRBD2. Germline CDR1 SGHNT, CDR2 YENEEA. The trim removed 5 bases at V and 3 bases at J, leaving 2 bases unmatched. The CDR3 is 15 residues long. CDR3 nucleotides: TGTGCCAGCAGCCCGGGACTAGCGGGAGAAGAGACCCAGTACTTC. Encoded protein: CASSPGLAGEETQYF. The full variable domain, completed using reference TRBV11-3 and TRBJ2-5, is EAGVVQSPRYKIIEKKQPVAFWCNPISGHNTLYWYLQNLGQGPELLIRYENEEAVDDSQLPKDRFSAERLKGVDSTLKIQPAELGDSAVYLCASSPGLAGEETQYFGPGTRLLVL.

This rearrangement joins TRBV29-1 to TRBJ2-2; 7 nucleotides match TRBD2. V lost 4 bases, J lost 3 bases, and 11 bases stayed unmatched. CDR1 SQVTM and CDR2 ANQGSEA come from the germline V gene. This CDR3 has 16 amino acids. CDR3 protein: CSVVSPGLKDTGELFF. The CDR3 coding sequence is TGCAGCGTTGTATCTCCGGGACTAAAAGACACCGGGGAGCTGTTTTTT.

J is TRBJ2-1 and V is TRBV27; D gene uncertain. The germline V and J ends were trimmed by 5 bases and 6 bases, with 5 bases remaining between them. Germline CDR1 and CDR2: MNHEY and SMNVEV (reference sequence). This CDR3 is built from 11 residues. For the CDR3, the DNA is TGTGCCAGCAGTCTACCCAATGAGCAGTTCTTC. Translation gives CASSLPNEQFF.

The chain recombines TRBV6-1 with TRBJ2-2; D is perhaps TRBD2 (6 bases). CDR3 length equals 15 residues. Germline CDR1 is MNHNS and CDR2 is SASEGT. V was shortened by 4 bases and J by 2 bases, with 11 bases between the two germline ends. The CDR3 protein is CASSVRGTNTGELFF. The CDR3, as DNA: TGTGCCAGCAGTGTACGGGGGACCAACACCGGGGAGCTGTTTTTT.

J is TRBJ2-3 and V is TRBV5-6; 7 bases match TRBD2. This CDR3 comprises 16 residues. Germline V lookup: CDR1 SGHDT, CDR2 YYEEEE. Losses at the gene ends were 4 bases for V and 2 bases for J; bases not matched to a gene: 10. CDR3 DNA: TGTGCCAGCAGCCCTGGACTAGGTGGCTACACAGATACGCAGTATTTT. It translates to CASSPGLGGYTDTQYF.

The genes are TRBV30 and TRBJ1-2, with a possible D match to TRBD1 (5 bases). Germline values: CDR1 GTSNPN, CDR2 SVGIG (reference sequence). Trimming stripped 3 bases from V and 6 bases from J, with 8 bases between. There are 11 residues in the CDR3. Here the CDR3 reads CAWRDTHGYTF. In nucleotides, the CDR3 is TGTGCCTGGAGGGACACCCATGGCTACACCTTC.

This chain joins TRBV6-1 and TRBJ1-1; no definite D call. From germline, CDR1 is MNHNS and CDR2 SASEGT. Trimming removed 6 bases from V and 0 bases from J, with 14 bases in between. The CDR3 extends over 15 amino acids. CDR3 amino acids: CASREDGLMNTEAFF. The CDR3 nucleotides are TGTGCCAGCAGGGAGGACGGACTGATGAACACTGAAGCTTTCTTT.